Described below is a single T cell receptor beta chain sequence and its context. Its antigen is still unknown. This entry comes from a study of identifying expanded T cells in peripheral blood. Whole-study findings and limits: Across healthy donors, higher total template counts meant significantly greater approximately 2-week count variance. Technical replicates showed about 1.2 changed clones; around two weeks approximately 16; four weeks 19.

CDR1 and CDR2 from the germline V gene are SGHRS and YFSETQ. The CDR3 loop spans 15 amino acids. V was cut by 0 bases and J by 1 base, with 10 bases left in between. Collection occurred without any documented infections or immune events in donors. TCRdb's table, derived via immunoSEQ multiplex PCR, lists solely in-frame clones and lacks some. The sample contains some 76,000 clones, around 90% of which appear only once. Sequenced: blood. The chain has TRBV5-1 and TRBJ2-5; D gene uncertain. This TCR came from a person between 18 and 75 years old in good health. The CDR3, as DNA: TGCGCCAGCAGCTTGGATGCCCGGGCCCAAGAGACCCAGTACTTC. Translating it yields CASSLDARAQETQYF.